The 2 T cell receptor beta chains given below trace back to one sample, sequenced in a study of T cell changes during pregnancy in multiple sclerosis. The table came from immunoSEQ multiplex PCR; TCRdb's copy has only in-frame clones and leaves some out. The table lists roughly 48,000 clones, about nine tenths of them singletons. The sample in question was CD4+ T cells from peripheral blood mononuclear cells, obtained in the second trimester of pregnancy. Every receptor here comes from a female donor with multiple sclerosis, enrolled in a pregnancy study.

In DNA form, the CDR3 reads TGCGCCAGCAGCTTGACTAGCGGGAGAACGTCCTACGAGCAGTACTTC. Translating gives CASSLTSGRTSYEQYF. V is TRBV5-1 and J is TRBJ2-5; 11 nucleotides agree with TRBD2. The closer fit of TRBJ2-7 to the DNA end suggests the J call may be wrong. Per germline, CDR1 SGHRS and CDR2 YFSETQ. The CDR3 totals 16 residues.

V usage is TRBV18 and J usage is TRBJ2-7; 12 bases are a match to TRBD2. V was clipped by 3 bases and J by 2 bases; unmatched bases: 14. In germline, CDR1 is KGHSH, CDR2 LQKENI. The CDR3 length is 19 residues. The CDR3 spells CASSPKQRLAGVIPYEQYF. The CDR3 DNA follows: TGTGCCAGCTCACCCAAACAACGACTAGCGGGAGTGATACCCTACGAGCAGTACTTC.